These 13 T cell receptor beta chains were sequenced from one sample in a study of low-dose radiotherapy and immunotherapy resistance in tumors. The time point is: after trial treatment. The treatment is: LDRT plus nivolumab, ipilimumab, low-dose cyclophosphamide and aspirin (RACIN trial). It was with a constant-region primer and a V-primer adapter that TCRs were amplified over roughly 18 PCR cycles. TCRdb ran MiXCR on the reads and lists one entry per CDR3 protein. Here the sample spans 40,000 to 65,000 distinct CDR3 sequences, around a third being singletons. The specimen comprised PBMCs, sampled after low-dose radiotherapy plus immunotherapy. The receptors shown here come from a male donor with rectosigmoid adenocarcinoma.

This clonotype was detected only once. This rearrangement joins TRBV2 to TRBJ2-4; D possibly corresponds to TRBD1 (6 bases). The V gene's germline CDR1 is SNHLY and CDR2 FYNNEI. CDR3 length: 16 residues. Between the trimmed V and J ends, which lost 8 bases and 0 bases, there was a span of 17 bases. The CDR3 protein is CASWRQDTLAKNIQYF. CDR3 DNA: TGTGCCAGCTGGCGACAGGACACCCTAGCCAAAAACATTCAGTACTTC.

V and J are TRBV28 and TRBJ2-2, with a weak D call TRBD1 (5 bases). Trimming cost V 6 bases and J 13 bases, with 15 bases left between them. The germline V gene encodes CDR1 MDHEN and CDR2 SYDVKM. The CDR3 loop spans 12 amino acids. The CDR3 protein is CASSTPTGGLFF. DNA for the CDR3: TGTGCCAGCAGCACGCCTACAGGTGGGCTGTTTTTT.

This clonotype showed up many times. The chain is built from TRBV6-2 or TRBV6-3 and TRBJ2-3; 11 positions match TRBD2. The junction had 8 bases not matched to a gene; V was cut back by 6 bases and J by 3 bases. The germline CDR1 and CDR2 sequences are MNHEY and SVGEGT. The CDR3 spans 16 residues. CDR3 in DNA: TGTGCCAGCAGCCACCGACTAGCGGGAAAAACAGATACGCAGTATTTT. It encodes CASSHRLAGKTDTQYF.

Many counts were recorded for this clonotype. This chain joins TRBV27 and TRBJ2-2; 9 nucleotides align to TRBD1. CDR3 length equals 16 residues. V gave up 3 bases and J gave up 4 bases; unmatched junction bases: 6. Per germline, CDR1 MNHEY and CDR2 SMNVEV (reference sequence). This CDR3 reads CASSFRGQGTTGELFF. DNA for the CDR3: TGTGCCAGCAGTTTTAGGGGACAGGGTACCACCGGGGAGCTGTTTTTT.

This chain uses TRBV12-3 or TRBV12-4 with TRBJ1-1; TRBD1 aligns across 7 bases. V gave up 3 bases and J gave up 4 bases; unmatched junction bases: 5. This CDR3 has 14 amino acids. CDR3 in DNA: TGTGCCAGCAGTTTCCGACAGGGTGGCACTGAAGCTTTCTTT. It encodes CASSFRQGGTEAFF.

This clonotype showed up many times. The J gene is TRBJ2-2, the V gene TRBV28; the D gene is possibly TRBD1 (6 bases). This CDR3 is built from 13 residues. Trimming removed 6 bases at V and 6 bases at J, with 11 bases between. Germline V lookup: CDR1 MDHEN, CDR2 SYDVKM. CDR3: CASRKQGAGELFF. CDR3 in DNA: TGTGCCAGCAGGAAACAGGGCGCCGGGGAGCTGTTTTTT.

The V and J genes are TRBV6-2 or TRBV6-3 and TRBJ2-7; D gene uncertain. Between the trimmed V and J ends, which lost 5 bases and 1 base, there was a span of 21 bases. The CDR3 has 17 residues. Germline V CDR1 and CDR2: MNHEY, SVGEGT. CDR3 DNA: TGTGCCAGCAGTGAAATATCTTTTGGGCAGGCATCCTACGAGCAGTACTTC. Encoded protein: CASSEISFGQASYEQYF.

This chain uses TRBV14 with TRBJ2-6; tentative D call: TRBD1 (5 bases). Germline CDR1 and CDR2: SGHDN and FVKESK. The CDR3 consists of 18 residues. V lost 4 bases, J lost 0 bases, and 16 bases lay in between. The CDR3 reads CASSRFGAQNSGANVLTF. CDR3 in DNA: TGTGCCAGCAGCCGCTTTGGGGCCCAGAACTCTGGGGCCAACGTCCTGACTTTC.

This clonotype was found many times. The CDR3 nucleotides are TGTGCCAGCAGCTATCCTACGGGGCACCTTGCGGAGACCCAGTACTTC. Protein: CASSYPTGHLAETQYF. The rearrangement joins TRBV7-2 to TRBJ2-5; D is tentatively TRBD1 or TRBD2 (5 bases each). Deletions cut 4 bases from V and 5 bases from J, with 20 bases between. Germline loops: CDR1 SGHTA, CDR2 FQGNSA. The CDR3 totals 16 residues.

The rearrangement joins TRBV26 to TRBJ1-2. TRBV26 is classified as a pseudogene. The CDR3 sequence is 12 residues long. The CDR3 nucleotides are TGTGCCAGCAGAATCGAGGCGGCTGGCTACACCTTC. Protein: CASRIEAAGYTF.

Remarks on this clonotype: Since a far larger clone is one base different, this is likely a read error. The V and J genes are TRBV28 and TRBJ2-1; D not resolved. The CDR3 totals 12 residues. Germline V gene data show CDR1 as MDHEN and CDR2 as SYDVKM. V was clipped by 8 bases and J by 10 bases, with 15 bases between them. CDR3 sequence reads: CASSTVSYEQFF. CDR3 nucleotides: TGTGCCAGCTCTACGGTCTCCTACGAGCAGTTCTTC.

The chain recombines TRBV2 with TRBJ2-7; 11 nucleotides match TRBD2. V was clipped by 2 bases and J by 5 bases; unmatched bases: 5. This CDR3 has 15 amino acids. In germline, CDR1 is SNHLY, CDR2 FYNNEI. CDR3 DNA sequence: TGTGCCAGCAGTGAATATAGCGGGAGGGATAACGAGCAGTACTTC. Translated, it gives CASSEYSGRDNEQYF. The whole variable domain, remainder taken from reference TRBV2 and TRBJ2-7, is EPEVTQTPSHQVTQMGQEVILRCVPISNHLYFYWYRQILGQKVEFLVSFYNNEISEKSEIFDDQFSVERPDGSNFTLKIRSTKLEDSAMYFCASSEYSGRDNEQYFGPGTRLTVT.

As for this clonotype: One end of the junction does not line up with germline, which may come from a read error. The chain carries TRBV5-1 and TRBJ2-1; 9 bases are shared with TRBD2. The CDR3 runs 15 residues. Germline assignment: CDR1 SGHRS and CDR2 YFSETQ. The CDR3 DNA follows: TGCACCAGCAGCTTGACACGGCGGGAGGGCAATGAGCAGTTCTTC. Translation: CTSSLTRREGNEQFF.